What follows describes a single T cell receptor beta chain. The sample is drawn from a study of OX40 agonist ivuxolimab in advanced cancers. Study-wide context: Ivuxolimab, an agonistic anti-OX40 (CD134) antibody, was given to patients. Partial responses were achieved by three patients, of whom one had hepatocellular carcinoma and two had cutaneous melanoma.

Sequenced by immunoSEQ multiplex PCR; TCRdb stores in-frame clones only, minus some. In the table there are fewer than 90,000 clones, around nine tenths of which are singletons. The ends were cut back, 8 bases at V and 6 bases at J, with 11 bases in the middle. The CDR3 length is 10 residues. Germline V gene lookup returns CDR1 GTSNPN and CDR2 SVGIG (reference sequence). The source of this sequence is an adult with an advanced solid tumor such as melanoma, head and neck, liver or kidney cancer. The material was CD4+ or CD8+ T cells sorted from blood, obtained in a trial of the OX40 agonist ivuxolimab. The chain is built from TRBV30 and TRBJ2-7, with no clear D. DNA of the CDR3: TGTGCCCTAGGTGTCGGCGAGCAGTACTTC. Translating gives CALGVGEQYF. Filled out from reference TRBV30 and TRBJ2-7, the complete variable domain reads SQTIHQWPATLVQPVGSPLSLECTVEGTSNPNLYWYRQAAGRGLQLLFYSVGIGQISSEVPQNLSASRPQDRQFILSSKKLLLSDSGFYLCALGVGEQYFGPGTRLTVT.